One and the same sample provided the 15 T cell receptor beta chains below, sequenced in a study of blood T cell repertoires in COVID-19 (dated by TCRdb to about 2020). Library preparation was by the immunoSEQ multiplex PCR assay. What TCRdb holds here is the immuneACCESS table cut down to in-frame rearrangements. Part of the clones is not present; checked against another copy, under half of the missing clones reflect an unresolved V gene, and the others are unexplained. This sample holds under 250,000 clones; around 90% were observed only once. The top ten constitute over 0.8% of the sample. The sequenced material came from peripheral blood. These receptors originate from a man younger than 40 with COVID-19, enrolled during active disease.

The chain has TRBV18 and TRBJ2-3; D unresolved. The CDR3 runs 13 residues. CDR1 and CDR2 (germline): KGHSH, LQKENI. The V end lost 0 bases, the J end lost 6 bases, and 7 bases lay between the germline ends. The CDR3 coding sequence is TGTGCCAGCTCACCACCGGCTCTTGATACGCAGTATTTT. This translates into CASSPPALDTQYF.

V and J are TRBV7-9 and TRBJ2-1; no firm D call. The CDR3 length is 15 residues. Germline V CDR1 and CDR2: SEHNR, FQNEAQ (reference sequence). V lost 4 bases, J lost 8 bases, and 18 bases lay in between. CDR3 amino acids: CASSSPGSVLDEQFF. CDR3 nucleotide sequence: TGTGCCAGCAGCTCCCCCGGTAGTGTTTTGGATGAGCAGTTCTTC.

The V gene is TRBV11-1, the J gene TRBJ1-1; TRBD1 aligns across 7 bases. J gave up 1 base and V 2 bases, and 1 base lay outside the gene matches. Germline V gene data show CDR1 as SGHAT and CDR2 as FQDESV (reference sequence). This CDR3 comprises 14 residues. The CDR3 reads CASSLQGGNTEAFF. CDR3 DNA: TGTGCCAGCAGCTTACAGGGGGGGAACACTGAAGCTTTCTTT. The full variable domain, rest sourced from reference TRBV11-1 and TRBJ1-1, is EAEVAQSPRYKITEKSQAVAFWCDPISGHATLYWYRQILGQGPELLVQFQDESVVDDSQLPKDRFSAERLKGVDSTLKIQPAELGDSAMYLCASSLQGGNTEAFFGQGTRLTVV.

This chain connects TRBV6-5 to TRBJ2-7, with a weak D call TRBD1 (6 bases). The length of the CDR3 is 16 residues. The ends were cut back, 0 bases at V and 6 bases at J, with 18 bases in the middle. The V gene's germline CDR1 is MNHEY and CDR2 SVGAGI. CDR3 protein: CASSYSITGRAVEQYF. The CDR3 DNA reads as TGTGCCAGCAGTTACTCGATTACAGGGCGGGCGGTCGAGCAGTACTTC.

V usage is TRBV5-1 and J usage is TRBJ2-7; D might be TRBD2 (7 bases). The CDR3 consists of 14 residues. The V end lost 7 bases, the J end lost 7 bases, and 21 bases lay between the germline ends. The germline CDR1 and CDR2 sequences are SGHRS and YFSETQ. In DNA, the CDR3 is TGCGCCAGCGCAAGTGGGGGGGCTCCTAGGGAGCAGTACTTC. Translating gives CASASGGAPREQYF.

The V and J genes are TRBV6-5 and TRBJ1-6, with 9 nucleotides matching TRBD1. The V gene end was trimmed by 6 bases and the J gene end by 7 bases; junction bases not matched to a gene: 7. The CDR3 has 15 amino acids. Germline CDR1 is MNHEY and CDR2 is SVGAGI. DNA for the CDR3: TGTGCCAGCAGAGTTCAGGGACAGGGAAATTCACCCCTCCACTTT. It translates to CASRVQGQGNSPLHF.

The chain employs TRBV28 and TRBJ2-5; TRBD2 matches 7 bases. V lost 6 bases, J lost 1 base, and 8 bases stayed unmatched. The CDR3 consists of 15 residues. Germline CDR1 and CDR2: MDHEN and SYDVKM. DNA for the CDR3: TGTGCCAGCAGCTCGGCTCGGACTAGCCAAGAGACCCAGTACTTC. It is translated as CASSSARTSQETQYF.

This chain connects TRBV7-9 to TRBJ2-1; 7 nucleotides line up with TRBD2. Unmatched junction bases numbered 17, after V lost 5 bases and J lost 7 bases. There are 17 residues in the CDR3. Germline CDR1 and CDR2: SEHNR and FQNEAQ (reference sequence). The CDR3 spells CASSPRGGGSLRNEQFF. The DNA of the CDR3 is TGTGCCAGCAGCCCCCGTGGGGGGGGGTCGCTTAGGAATGAGCAGTTCTTC.

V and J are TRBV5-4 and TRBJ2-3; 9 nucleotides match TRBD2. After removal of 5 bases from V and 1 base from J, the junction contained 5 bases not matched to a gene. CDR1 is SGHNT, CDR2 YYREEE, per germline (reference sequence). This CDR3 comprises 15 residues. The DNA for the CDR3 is TGTGCCAGCAGTCTAGCTAGCGGGGGCACAGATACGCAGTATTTT. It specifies CASSLASGGTDTQYF.

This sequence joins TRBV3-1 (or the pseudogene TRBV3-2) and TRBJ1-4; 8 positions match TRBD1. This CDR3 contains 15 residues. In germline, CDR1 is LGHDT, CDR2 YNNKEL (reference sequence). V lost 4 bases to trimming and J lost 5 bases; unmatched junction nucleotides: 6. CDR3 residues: CASSLPTGGNEKLFF. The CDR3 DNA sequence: TGTGCCAGCAGCCTGCCTACAGGGGGAAATGAAAAACTGTTTTTT.

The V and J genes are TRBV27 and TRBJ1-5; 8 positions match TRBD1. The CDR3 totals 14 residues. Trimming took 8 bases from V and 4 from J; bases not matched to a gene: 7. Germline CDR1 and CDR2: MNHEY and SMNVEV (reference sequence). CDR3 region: CASSRGLGNQPQHF. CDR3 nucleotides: TGTGCCAGCTCCAGGGGGCTCGGAAATCAGCCCCAGCATTTT.

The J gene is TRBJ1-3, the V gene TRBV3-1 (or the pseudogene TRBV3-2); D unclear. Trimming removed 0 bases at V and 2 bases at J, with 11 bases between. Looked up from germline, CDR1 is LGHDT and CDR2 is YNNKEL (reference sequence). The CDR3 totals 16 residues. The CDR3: CASSQEPGWAGNTIYF. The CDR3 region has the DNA TGTGCCAGCAGCCAAGAGCCGGGGTGGGCTGGAAACACCATATATTTT.

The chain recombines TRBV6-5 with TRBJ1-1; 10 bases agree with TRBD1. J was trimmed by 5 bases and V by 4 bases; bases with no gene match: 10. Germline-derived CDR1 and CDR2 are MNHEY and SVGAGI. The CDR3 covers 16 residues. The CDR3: CASSSTGGRGWTEAFF. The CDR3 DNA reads TGTGCCAGCAGTTCGACAGGGGGCAGGGGTTGGACTGAAGCTTTCTTT.

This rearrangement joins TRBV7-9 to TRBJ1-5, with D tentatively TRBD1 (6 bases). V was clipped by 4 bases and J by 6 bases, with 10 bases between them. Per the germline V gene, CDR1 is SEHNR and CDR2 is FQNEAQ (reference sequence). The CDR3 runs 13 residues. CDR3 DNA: TGTGCCAGCAGCTCACAGGGCCGTCAGCCCCAGCATTTT. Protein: CASSSQGRQPQHF.

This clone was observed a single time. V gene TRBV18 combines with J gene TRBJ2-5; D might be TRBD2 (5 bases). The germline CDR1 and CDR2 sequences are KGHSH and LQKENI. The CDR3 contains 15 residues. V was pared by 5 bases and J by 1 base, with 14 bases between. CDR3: CASSWTRGSQETQYF. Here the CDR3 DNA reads TGTGCCAGCTCATGGACCCGGGGTAGCCAAGAGACCCAGTACTTC.